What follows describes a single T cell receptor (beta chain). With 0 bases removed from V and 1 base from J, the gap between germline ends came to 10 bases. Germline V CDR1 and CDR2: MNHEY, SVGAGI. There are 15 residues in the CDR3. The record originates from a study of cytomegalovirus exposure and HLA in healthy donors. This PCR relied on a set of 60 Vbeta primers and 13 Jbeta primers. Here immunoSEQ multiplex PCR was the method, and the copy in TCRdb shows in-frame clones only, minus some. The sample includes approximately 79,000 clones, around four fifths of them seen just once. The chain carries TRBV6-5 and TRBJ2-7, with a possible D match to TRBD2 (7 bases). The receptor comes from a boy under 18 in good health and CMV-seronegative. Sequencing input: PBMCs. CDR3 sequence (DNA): TGTGCCAGCAGTTACTCGGGGGGGGCTTCCTACGAGCAGTACTTC. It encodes CASSYSGGASYEQYF.